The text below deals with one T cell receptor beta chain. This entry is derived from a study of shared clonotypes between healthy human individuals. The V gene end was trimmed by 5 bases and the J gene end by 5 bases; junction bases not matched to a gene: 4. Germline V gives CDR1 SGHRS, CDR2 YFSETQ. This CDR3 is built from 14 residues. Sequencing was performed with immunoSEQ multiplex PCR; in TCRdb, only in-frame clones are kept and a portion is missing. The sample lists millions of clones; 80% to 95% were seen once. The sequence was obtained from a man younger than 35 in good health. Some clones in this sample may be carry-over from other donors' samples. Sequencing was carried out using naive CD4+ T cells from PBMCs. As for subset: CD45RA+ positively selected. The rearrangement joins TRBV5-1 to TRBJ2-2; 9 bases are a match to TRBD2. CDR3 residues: CASRPSGTTGELFF. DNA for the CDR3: TGCGCCAGCAGACCTAGCGGGACAACCGGGGAGCTGTTTTTT. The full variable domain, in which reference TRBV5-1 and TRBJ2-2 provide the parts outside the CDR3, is KAGVTQTPRYLIKTRGQQVTLSCSPISGHRSVSWYQQTPGQGLQFLFEYFSETQRNKGNFPGRFSGRQFSNSRSEMNVSTLELGDSALYLCASRPSGTTGELFFGEGSRLTVL.